These 17 T cell receptor beta chains originate from one sample sequenced in a study of vaccination effects on CD4 cells after COVID-19. Following a roughly 11-day culture, CD4+ T cells were purified. Method: immunoSEQ multiplex PCR; TCRdb's copy keeps in-frame clones and lacks some. Counted here are about 35,000 clones, about 70% occurring once; the ten biggest clones make up over 4%. Their cognate antigens are unknown. The sample in question was CD4+ T cells from PBMCs cultured without peptide, obtained before COVID-19 vaccination. These receptor sequences come from a human donor who received a COVID-19 vaccine.

This clone was seen a single time. V and J are TRBV30 and TRBJ2-7; 7 positions agree with TRBD1. V dropped 4 bases and J dropped 3; count of bases not matched to a gene: 9. Germline assignment: CDR1 GTSNPN and CDR2 SVGIG (reference sequence). The CDR3 contains 14 residues. CDR3 coding DNA: TGTGCCTGGAAGAGACAGGGAGTGGACTACGAGCAGTACTTC. It specifies CAWKRQGVDYEQYF.

The chain combines TRBV2 with TRBJ2-7; D uncertain. The CDR3 has 12 residues. CDR1 and CDR2 from the germline V gene are SNHLY and FYNNEI. Trimming cost V 0 bases and J 7 bases, with 7 bases left between them. As DNA, the CDR3 is TGTGCCAGCAGTGAAGCGGCTCGGGAGCAGTACTTC. This sequence encodes CASSEAAREQYF.

The CDR3 bases are TGTGCCAGCAGAAACTCAGGGGGTACAGATACGCAGTATTTT. It specifies CASRNSGGTDTQYF. The V call is TRBV5-6, the J call TRBJ2-3, with 7 bases fitting TRBD1. Trimming took 5 bases from V and 3 from J; bases not matched to a gene: 6. Looked up from germline, CDR1 is SGHDT and CDR2 is YYEEEE. This CDR3 contains 14 residues.

This chain links TRBV5-1 with TRBJ2-7; 14 bases fit TRBD2. Germline lookup yields CDR1 SGHRS and CDR2 YFSETQ. V lost 4 bases to trimming and J lost 7 bases; unmatched junction nucleotides: 10. CDR3 length equals 16 residues. CDR3 region: CASSLAGTSGRGEQYF. CDR3 nucleotides: TGCGCCAGCAGCCTAGCCGGGACTAGCGGGAGAGGTGAGCAGTACTTC.

The chain employs TRBV7-2 and TRBJ2-1, with D perhaps matching TRBD1 or TRBD2 (5 bases each). The length of the CDR3 is 15 residues. Trimming took 3 bases from V and 4 from J, leaving 13 bases between them. The germline CDR1 and CDR2 sequences are SGHTA and FQGNSA. The CDR3 sequence is CASSLVGDIYNEQFF. The CDR3 DNA is TGTGCCAGCAGCTTGGTGGGGGATATTTACAATGAGCAGTTCTTC.

This clone was seen a handful of times. This chain uses TRBV7-9 with TRBJ2-5, with 15 nucleotides matching TRBD2. The CDR3 totals 19 residues. The germline gives CDR1 SEHNR, CDR2 FQNEAQ (reference sequence). V was clipped by 5 bases and J by 5 bases; unmatched bases: 15. The CDR3 region has the DNA TGTGCCAGCAGCCCTCCTGTGAGGACTAGCGGGGGGGCCGGGGAGACCCAGTACTTC. Encoded protein: CASSPPVRTSGGAGETQYF.

The chain combines TRBV5-1 with TRBJ2-2; 7 nucleotides align to TRBD1. V lost 3 bases, J lost 1 base, and 3 bases stayed unmatched. The CDR3 has 15 residues. Germline V gene sequence: CDR1 SGHRS, CDR2 YFSETQ. DNA of the CDR3: TGCGCCAGCAGCTGGAGGACAGGGAACACCGGGGAGCTGTTTTTT. This translates into CASSWRTGNTGELFF.

This sequence joins TRBV2 and TRBJ2-5, with 9 bases aligning to TRBD2. The CDR3 sequence is 14 residues long. In germline, CDR1 is SNHLY, CDR2 FYNNEI. Trimming at V came to 8 bases and at J to 3 bases, leaving 7 bases not matched to a gene. CDR3 DNA: TGTGCCAGCGCGCGGCGGGAGGGTAAAGAGACCCAGTACTTC. Its protein product is CASARREGKETQYF.

This chain uses TRBV10-3 with TRBJ2-5; 11 bases fit TRBD2. Germline CDR1 and CDR2: ENHRY and SYGVKD. The junction had 0 bases not matched to a gene; V was cut back by 0 bases and J by 6 bases. The CDR3 totals 14 residues. This chain's CDR3 is CAISESTSGKTQYF. CDR3 nucleotides: TGTGCCATCAGTGAGTCGACTAGCGGGAAGACCCAGTACTTC.

The CDR3 nucleotides are TGTGCCAGTAGTAGGGGACTAGCGGGAATCTCCTACGAGCAGTACTTC. Translated, it gives CASSRGLAGISYEQYF. This chain uses TRBV19 with TRBJ2-7; 13 nucleotides align to TRBD2. V was pared by 4 bases and J by 0 bases, with 3 bases of the junction left unmatched. This CDR3 has 16 residues. CDR1 and CDR2 (germline): LNHDA, SQIVND (reference sequence).

This clone has only a few counts. The chain has TRBV7-8 and TRBJ2-7; D might be TRBD1 (6 bases). Trimming shortened V by 0 bases and J by 0 bases, and 12 bases separated the two germline ends. Germline loops: CDR1 SGHVS, CDR2 FQNEAQ. The CDR3 has 16 residues. This CDR3 is CASSLARDTRSYEQYF. CDR3 sequence (DNA): TGTGCCAGCAGCTTAGCACGGGACACCCGCTCCTACGAGCAGTACTTC.

CDR3 sequence: CATGGGTAVEQYF. The CDR3 coding sequence is TGTGCCACGGGCGGCGGGACTGCCGTGGAGCAGTACTTC. The rearrangement links TRBV10-3 to TRBJ2-7; a possible D gene is TRBD2 (6 bases). This CDR3 is 13 amino acids long. Germline values: CDR1 ENHRY, CDR2 SYGVKD. Trimming took 10 bases from V and 7 from J, leaving 20 bases between them.

The rearrangement uses TRBV6-6 and TRBJ1-5; D is unclear. Germline V gives CDR1 MNHNY, CDR2 SVGAGI (reference sequence). V lost 4 bases and J lost 6, with 10 bases in between. The CDR3 covers 13 residues. The CDR3 here is CASSSETPQPQHF. The CDR3 nucleotides are TGTGCCAGCAGTTCTGAAACCCCTCAGCCCCAGCATTTT.

The chain has TRBV12-3 or TRBV12-4 and TRBJ1-6, with D hard to call. V was pared by 4 bases and J by 9 bases, with 10 bases between. The CDR3 runs to 13 residues. The CDR3 sequence is CASSSRVVSPLHF. The CDR3 DNA reads as TGTGCCAGCAGTTCCCGGGTGGTTTCACCCCTCCACTTT.

The V call is TRBV2, the J call TRBJ2-1; 12 nucleotides line up with TRBD2. J gave up 9 bases and V 6 bases, and 9 bases lay outside the gene matches. This CDR3 comprises 15 residues. Germline V CDR1 and CDR2: SNHLY, FYNNEI. Here the CDR3 reads CASRRLAGGRSEQFF. The CDR3 DNA reads as TGTGCCAGCAGGAGGCTAGCGGGGGGGCGTAGTGAGCAGTTCTTC.

The chain recombines TRBV15 with TRBJ1-1, with D perhaps TRBD1 (5 bases). The CDR3 sequence is 17 residues long. V was cut by 1 base and J by 1 base, with 16 bases left in between. Germline loops: CDR1 LNHNV, CDR2 YYDKDF (reference sequence). CDR3 nucleotide sequence: TGTGCCACCAGCAGAGGGGCAATGGAGGGGCGGAACACTGAAGCTTTCTTT. It translates to CATSRGAMEGRNTEAFF.

V and J are TRBV6-2 or TRBV6-3 and TRBJ2-3; 8 bases match TRBD1. This CDR3 is 15 amino acids long. With V trimmed by 5 bases and J by 4 bases, 8 bases remained unmatched. Per germline, CDR1 MNHEY and CDR2 SVGEGT. In DNA form, the CDR3 reads TGTGCCAGCAGTGACCCGGGACAGGCCTCAGATACGCAGTATTTT. Translating gives CASSDPGQASDTQYF.